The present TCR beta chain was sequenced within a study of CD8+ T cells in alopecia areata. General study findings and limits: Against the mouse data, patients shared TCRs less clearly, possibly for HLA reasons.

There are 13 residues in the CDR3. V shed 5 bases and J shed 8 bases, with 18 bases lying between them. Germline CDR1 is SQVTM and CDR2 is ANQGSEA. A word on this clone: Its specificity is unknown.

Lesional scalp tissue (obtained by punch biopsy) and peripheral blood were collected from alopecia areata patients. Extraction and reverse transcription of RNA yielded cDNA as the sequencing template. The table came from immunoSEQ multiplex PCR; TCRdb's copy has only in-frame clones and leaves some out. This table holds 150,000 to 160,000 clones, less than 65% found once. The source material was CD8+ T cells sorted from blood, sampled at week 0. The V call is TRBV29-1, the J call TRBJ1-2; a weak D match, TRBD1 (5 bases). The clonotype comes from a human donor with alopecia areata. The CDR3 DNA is TGCAGCGTTCCCCCGACGGGGGGGTTCGGCTACACCTTC. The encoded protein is CSVPPTGGFGYTF.